One sample yielded the 17 T cell receptor beta chains listed below, sequenced in a study of T cell changes during pregnancy in multiple sclerosis. Method: immunoSEQ multiplex PCR; TCRdb's copy keeps in-frame clones and lacks some. The sample lists tens of thousands of clones, 75% to 90% occurring once. The sample consisted of CD8+ T cells from peripheral blood mononuclear cells, taken after pregnancy. The receptors were gathered from a female donor with multiple sclerosis, enrolled in a pregnancy study.

This rearrangement joins TRBV27 to TRBJ2-7, with 7 bases fitting TRBD2. Germline V gene sequence: CDR1 MNHEY, CDR2 SMNVEV (reference sequence). The CDR3 is made up of 12 amino acids. The V and J ends lost 3 bases and 7 bases, in that order; junction bases with no gene match: 3. The CDR3 DNA sequence: TGTGCCAGCAGTTTTCCCGGGAGGGAGCAGTACTTC. It translates to CASSFPGREQYF.

This chain's CDR3 is CASSSYPGLAGVNEQFF. In nucleotides, the CDR3 is TGTGCCAGCAGCTCTTATCCGGGACTAGCGGGAGTCAATGAGCAGTTCTTC. V is TRBV7-3 and J is TRBJ2-1; 14 bases map to TRBD2. The V segment lost 4 bases and the J segment 6 bases; nucleotides outside the gene matches: 8. CDR3 size: 17 residues. CDR1 and CDR2 (germline): SGHTA, FQGTGA.

V usage is TRBV16 and J usage is TRBJ2-2; TRBD1 agrees at 8 bases. CDR3 length: 17 amino acids. The V segment lost 3 bases and the J segment 3 bases; nucleotides outside the gene matches: 9. CDR1 KGHSY and CDR2 FQNENV come from the germline V gene. The CDR3, as DNA: TGTGCCAGCAGCCATCCCAGGGGGCTACTCCACACCGGGGAGCTGTTTTTT. It yields the protein CASSHPRGLLHTGELFF.

Details on this clone: The junction differs from germline at one of its ends, possibly a read error. V and J are TRBV7-7 and TRBJ2-3; D call uncertain. CDR3 length equals 14 residues. Germline loops: CDR1 SSHAT, CDR2 FNYEAQ (reference sequence). This CDR3 reads CASSPTPSTDTQYF. The DNA for the CDR3 is TGTGCTAGCAGCCCGACACCAAGCACAGATACGCAGTATTTT.

The V and J genes are TRBV29-1 and TRBJ2-7; TRBD1 might be the D (6 bases). The germline gives CDR1 SQVTM, CDR2 ANQGSEA. Trimming stripped 3 bases from V and 6 bases from J, with 9 bases between. The CDR3 is 11 amino acids. CDR3 coding DNA: TGCAGCGTTGATACAGGGTTCGAGCAGTACTTC. Translated, it gives CSVDTGFEQYF.

The rearrangement links TRBV11-3 to TRBJ2-1; 9 positions agree with TRBD2. The CDR3 has 15 residues. The germline gives CDR1 SGHNT, CDR2 YENEEA. The trim removed 1 base at V and 6 bases at J, leaving 4 bases unmatched. CDR3 amino acids: CASSLVAGVGNEQFF. The CDR3 DNA is TGTGCCAGCAGCTTAGTAGCGGGAGTGGGCAATGAGCAGTTCTTC.

The chain links TRBV4-1 to TRBJ2-7; 7 bases match TRBD1. Germline trimming cut 3 bases from V and 5 bases from J; bases unmatched to any gene: 13. The length of the CDR3 is 16 residues. CDR1 MGHRA and CDR2 YSYEKL come from the germline V gene. The CDR3 loop is CASSQPGTAREDEQYF. The CDR3 DNA follows: TGCGCCAGCAGCCAGCCCGGGACAGCTCGGGAAGACGAGCAGTACTTC.

This chain links TRBV11-3 with TRBJ2-7, with 12 positions matching TRBD2. Germline-derived CDR1 and CDR2 are SGHNT and YENEEA. V dropped 2 bases and J dropped 5; count of bases not matched to a gene: 7. There are 16 residues in the CDR3. In DNA form, the CDR3 reads TGTGCCAGCAGCTTATGGATGACTAGCGGGAGCAACGAGCAGTACTTC. Translated: CASSLWMTSGSNEQYF. Full variable domain (outside the CDR3, taken from reference TRBV11-3 and TRBJ2-7): EAGVVQSPRYKIIEKKQPVAFWCNPISGHNTLYWYLQNLGQGPELLIRYENEEAVDDSQLPKDRFSAERLKGVDSTLKIQPAELGDSAVYLCASSLWMTSGSNEQYFGPGTRLTVT.

This clone was seen once. The V gene is TRBV19, the J gene TRBJ2-2; weak D call: TRBD1 (6 bases). Trimming stripped 4 bases from V and 6 bases from J, with 18 bases between. Germline V gene data show CDR1 as LNHDA and CDR2 as SQIVND (reference sequence). This CDR3 is 16 amino acids long. In DNA, the CDR3 is TGTGCCAGTAGTACCCAGGTTGTATCAGGGGCCGGGGAGCTGTTTTTT. Translating it yields CASSTQVVSGAGELFF.

The chain recombines TRBV11-3 with TRBJ2-2; D may be TRBD1 (6 bases). The germline V and J ends were trimmed by 5 bases and 3 bases, with 16 bases remaining between them. The germline V gene has CDR1 SGHNT and CDR2 YENEEA. CDR3 length: 16 amino acids. DNA for the CDR3: TGTGCCAGCAGCCTTTCTTGGGGGCGATACACCGGGGAGCTGTTTTTT. Protein sequence: CASSLSWGRYTGELFF.

V and J are TRBV2 and TRBJ1-1; D is ambiguous. The CDR3 sequence is 13 residues long. The germline CDR1 and CDR2 sequences are SNHLY and FYNNEI. The ends were cut back, 2 bases at V and 4 bases at J, with 8 bases in the middle. CDR3 DNA sequence: TGTGCCAGCAGTGAACGGGAGGGCACTGAAGCTTTCTTT. This encodes CASSEREGTEAFF.

V gene TRBV2 combines with J gene TRBJ2-4; 9 nucleotides agree with TRBD2. V lost 7 bases, J lost 0 bases, and 13 bases stayed unmatched. The CDR3 loop spans 18 amino acids. CDR1 SNHLY and CDR2 FYNNEI come from the germline V gene. CDR3 DNA sequence: TGTGCCAGCATGGAGGGGACTAGCAGCCAAGTAGCCAAAAACATTCAGTACTTC. It is translated as CASMEGTSSQVAKNIQYF.

The chain has TRBV7-9 and TRBJ1-1, with 8 bases matching TRBD1. This CDR3 has 16 amino acids. Germline trimming cut 5 bases from V and 2 bases from J; bases unmatched to any gene: 10. Germline CDR1 and CDR2: SEHNR and FQNEAQ (reference sequence). Written as DNA, the CDR3 is TGTGCCAGCAGCCCGACAGGGGAAATCTTCAACACTGAAGCTTTCTTT. It yields the protein CASSPTGEIFNTEAFF.

The count of this clone is one. DNA of the CDR3: TGTGCCAGCAGCGTAGCCCCTAGCGGGAGGGCGTACAATGAGCAGTTCTTC. It specifies CASSVAPSGRAYNEQFF. The J gene is TRBJ2-1, the V gene TRBV9, with 12 bases identical to TRBD2. The CDR3 has 17 amino acids. Per germline, CDR1 SGDLS and CDR2 YYNGEE. Trimming at V came to 0 bases and at J to 4 bases, leaving 5 bases not matched to a gene.

The chain is built from TRBV28 and TRBJ2-1; the match to TRBD1 covers 10 bases. J was trimmed by 6 bases and V by 5 bases; bases with no gene match: 10. CDR3 length: 16 amino acids. In germline, CDR1 is MDHEN, CDR2 SYDVKM. The CDR3 bases are TGTGCCAGCAGTCCACCAGACAGGGGGCTACCCAATGAGCAGTTCTTC. It is translated as CASSPPDRGLPNEQFF.

The V and J genes are TRBV7-2 and TRBJ2-7; 11 nucleotides match TRBD1. The V and J ends lost 5 bases and 6 bases, in that order; junction bases with no gene match: 3. Germline CDR1 and CDR2: SGHTA and FQGNSA. This CDR3 is 13 amino acids long. CDR3 residues: CASSGGTGGEQYF. The DNA for the CDR3 is TGTGCCAGCAGCGGCGGGACAGGGGGCGAGCAGTACTTC.

This chain joins TRBV14 and TRBJ2-7, with D possibly being TRBD2 (6 bases). Germline CDR1 reads SGHDN; CDR2 reads FVKESK. The CDR3 loop spans 9 amino acids. The CDR3 region is CASSPSRGV. CDR3 in DNA: TGTGCCAGCAGCCCCAGTCGGGGGGTC.